One and the same sample provided the 14 T cell receptor beta chains below, sequenced in a study of T-cell memory formation after mild COVID-19. TCRdb processed the 5' RACE reads anew with MiXCR; each CDR3 protein has one entry. The sample consists of about 190,000 distinct CDR3 sequences, about a sixth of them appearing once. The sequenced sample consisted of PBMCs or a T cell subset sorted from them (not recorded which). The receptors come from an adult woman who had mild COVID-19 (a few samples of this study predate the infection). Cell type and time point are not known.

In this sample, this clonotype turned up a few times. This chain links TRBV18 with TRBJ1-5, with D hard to call. The germline V and J ends were trimmed by 3 bases and 2 bases, with 11 bases remaining between them. The germline V gene encodes CDR1 KGHSH and CDR2 LQKENI. The CDR3 has 15 amino acids. The CDR3: CASSPVPSGNQPQHF. Written as DNA, the CDR3 is TGTGCCAGCTCACCTGTACCCTCCGGCAATCAGCCCCAGCATTTT.

This chain links TRBV5-4 with TRBJ2-1; no reliable D call. Germline-derived CDR1 and CDR2 are SGHNT and YYREEE (reference sequence). The CDR3 loop spans 13 amino acids. Trimming cost V 0 bases and J 8 bases, with 9 bases left between them. The CDR3 bases are TGTGCCAGCAGCTTGGAGCTAGTGGATGAGCAGTTCTTC. As protein: CASSLELVDEQFF.

This chain links TRBV12-3 or TRBV12-4 with TRBJ2-1, with D tentatively TRBD2 (5 bases). This CDR3 has 17 residues. V was shortened by 3 bases and J by 10 bases, with 25 bases between the two germline ends. The CDR3 sequence is CASSFARGSLPSGEQFF. DNA for the CDR3: TGTGCCAGCAGTTTCGCCCGTGGTTCTTTACCCTCGGGGGAGCAGTTCTTC.

This clonotype occurred a few times. The chain combines TRBV30 with TRBJ2-6; D may be TRBD1 (5 bases). V was cut by 2 bases and J by 3 bases, with 11 bases left in between. The CDR3 is 15 amino acids. Germline lookup yields CDR1 GTSNPN and CDR2 SVGIG (reference sequence). The CDR3 loop reads CAWSIRVGGANVLTF. The CDR3 DNA follows: TGTGCCTGGAGTATCAGGGTAGGTGGGGCCAACGTCCTGACTTTC.

The rearrangement joins TRBV6-2 or TRBV6-3 to TRBJ1-5; D is unresolved. V lost 0 bases, J lost 4 bases, and 7 bases lay in between. Germline V gene sequence: CDR1 MNHEY, CDR2 SVGEGT. The CDR3 consists of 14 residues. CDR3 loop: CASSYSPKNQPQHF. In nucleotides, the CDR3 is TGTGCCAGCAGTTACTCGCCCAAGAATCAGCCCCAGCATTTT.

V usage is TRBV7-9 and J usage is TRBJ2-2; no clear D. Trimming stripped 0 bases from V and 4 bases from J, with 6 bases between. Germline V gene data show CDR1 as SEHNR and CDR2 as FQNEAQ (reference sequence). The CDR3 length is 14 residues. CDR3 sequence (DNA): TGTGCCAGCAGCTTAGCGGAAAGCACCGGGGAGCTGTTTTTT. This sequence encodes CASSLAESTGELFF.

This rearrangement joins TRBV15 to TRBJ2-2; the D gene is possibly TRBD2 (5 bases). Germline CDR1 is LNHNV and CDR2 is YYDKDF (reference sequence). The V end lost 2 bases, the J end lost 7 bases, and 17 bases lay between the germline ends. The CDR3 is 16 amino acids. The CDR3 here is CATSRFNPWTFGELFF. The CDR3, as DNA: TGTGCCACCAGCAGATTCAACCCCTGGACTTTCGGGGAGCTGTTTTTT.

This clonotype was found a few times. The chain joins TRBV5-1 to TRBJ2-3, with 10 bases lining up with TRBD1. This CDR3 is 15 amino acids long. Per germline, CDR1 SGHRS and CDR2 YFSETQ. V shed 3 bases and J 1 base; nucleotides not matched to a gene: 2. CDR3 nucleotide sequence: TGCGCCAGCAGCTACGGGACAGGGGGCACAGATACGCAGTATTTT. Protein: CASSYGTGGTDTQYF.

This clonotype turned up a few times. The chain has TRBV5-4 and TRBJ2-5, with D perhaps assigned TRBD1 or TRBD2 (6 bases each). Trimming pared 4 bases from V and 5 bases from J, leaving 15 bases between. There are 14 residues in the CDR3. CDR1 SGHNT and CDR2 YYREEE come from the germline V gene (reference sequence). This chain's CDR3 is CASSIGTGRETQYF. The CDR3 bases are TGTGCCAGCAGCATTGGAACAGGGAGGGAGACCCAGTACTTC.

In its sample, this clonotype was seen a few times. The chain carries TRBV7-9 and TRBJ1-6; D not resolved. The CDR3 sequence is 13 residues long. Trimming took 0 bases from V and 7 from J, leaving 4 bases between them. CDR1 SEHNR and CDR2 FQNEAQ come from the germline V gene (reference sequence). The CDR3 loop is CASSLAQNSPLHF. The CDR3 DNA sequence: TGTGCCAGCAGCTTAGCCCAGAATTCACCCCTCCACTTT.

The chain uses TRBV6-5 and TRBJ2-3; perhaps TRBD2 as D (5 bases). The V end was cut by 0 bases, the J end by 5 bases, with 12 bases between. The CDR3 totals 15 residues. CDR1 is MNHEY, CDR2 SVGAGI, per germline. The CDR3 here is CASSYSSGPRDTQYF. The CDR3 DNA is TGTGCCAGCAGTTACTCGAGCGGCCCTCGAGATACGCAGTATTTT.

In this sample, this clonotype turned up a few times. This sequence joins TRBV20-1 and TRBJ2-1, with a tentative D call TRBD1 (6 bases). V was shortened by 5 bases and J by 9 bases, with 23 bases between the two germline ends. In germline, CDR1 is DFQATT, CDR2 SNEGSKA (reference sequence). This CDR3 spans 15 amino acids. The CDR3 loop is CSASRGTSAGREQFF. DNA for the CDR3: TGCAGTGCTTCAAGGGGGACCTCGGCTGGTCGTGAGCAGTTCTTC.

This clonotype was observed a handful of times. This chain uses TRBV4-2 with TRBJ2-7; D unresolved. The CDR3 sequence is 13 residues long. V lost 0 bases and J lost 6, with 9 bases in between. Germline assignment: CDR1 LGHNA and CDR2 YNFKEQ. CDR3 in DNA: TGTGCCAGCAGCCAAGAAGGGTGGGGCGAGCAGTACTTC. Translating it yields CASSQEGWGEQYF.

This clonotype was seen many times. The chain recombines TRBV29-1 with TRBJ1-1; possible D gene TRBD1, 6 bases. V was shortened by 5 bases and J by 1 base, with 11 bases between the two germline ends. The CDR3 consists of 13 residues. Germline assignment: CDR1 SQVTM and CDR2 ANQGSEA. The CDR3 DNA reads as TGCAGCGTTTGCAGGGGATCGAACACTGAAGCTTTCTTT. This encodes CSVCRGSNTEAFF.